This entry lists 18 T cell receptor beta chains sequenced from one sample in a study of OX40 agonist ivuxolimab in advanced cancers. The repertoire was sequenced with immunoSEQ multiplex PCR; TCRdb's copy has only in-frame clones and lacks some. The table includes 67,000 or so clones, about 88% detected once. The source was CD4+ or CD8+ T cells sorted from blood, collected in a trial of the OX40 agonist ivuxolimab. The origin of the receptors is an adult with an advanced solid tumor such as melanoma, head and neck, liver or kidney cancer.

J is TRBJ2-7 and V is TRBV4-2; TRBD2 matches 10 bases. The CDR3 covers 17 residues. Unmatched junction bases numbered 10, after V lost 2 bases and J lost 3 bases. Germline V gene sequence: CDR1 LGHNA, CDR2 YNFKEQ. CDR3 DNA: TGTGCCAGCAGCCAAACAGCTCCTAGCGGGGGTTTCTACGAGCAGTACTTC. This sequence encodes CASSQTAPSGGFYEQYF.

The chain is built from TRBV7-2 and TRBJ2-7, with 10 bases matching TRBD2. The CDR3 totals 16 residues. Germline loops: CDR1 SGHTA, CDR2 FQGNSA. Unmatched junction bases numbered 5, after V lost 1 base and J lost 2 bases. CDR3 in amino acids: CASSLGAAGGTYEQYF. For the CDR3, the DNA is TGTGCCAGCAGCTTAGGGGCAGCGGGGGGGACCTACGAGCAGTACTTC.

This chain connects TRBV28 to TRBJ1-2; D possibly corresponds to TRBD1 (6 bases). Deletions cut 6 bases from V and 4 bases from J, with 18 bases between. CDR1 and CDR2 from the germline V gene are MDHEN and SYDVKM. This CDR3 has 15 residues. In nucleotides, the CDR3 is TGTGCCAGCAGAATAGGACAGCCCATCACCTATGGCTACACCTTC. It encodes CASRIGQPITYGYTF.

This chain links TRBV11-2 with TRBJ2-1; tentatively, D is TRBD1 (5 bases). Germline V gives CDR1 SGHAT, CDR2 FQNNGV. CDR3 size: 14 residues. Trimming left V 4 bases short and J 9 bases short, with 16 bases between. DNA of the CDR3: TGTGCCAGCAGCTATAGTGGGGCGGCAGGTGAGCAGTTCTTC. Translated, it gives CASSYSGAAGEQFF. The complete variable domain, with remaining parts taken from reference TRBV11-2 and TRBJ2-1, reads EAGVAQSPRYKIIEKRQSVAFWCNPISGHATLYWYQQILGQGPKLLIQFQNNGVVDDSQLPKDRFSAERLKGVDSTLKIQPAKLEDSAVYLCASSYSGAAGEQFFGPGTRLTVL.

J is TRBJ2-2 and V is TRBV6-6; TRBD2 might be the D (6 bases). CDR1 and CDR2 (germline): MNHNY, SVGAGI (reference sequence). CDR3 length equals 15 residues. The V end lost 6 bases, the J end lost 2 bases, and 13 bases lay between the germline ends. CDR3 loop: CASSRGTPNTGELFF. The CDR3 nucleotides read TGTGCCAGCAGCCGGGGGACTCCAAACACCGGGGAGCTGTTTTTT.

The gene calls are TRBV7-2 and TRBJ2-5; either TRBD1 or TRBD2 may supply D (6 bases each). The CDR3 totals 15 residues. Germline V lookup: CDR1 SGHTA, CDR2 FQGNSA. Trimming stripped 5 bases from V and 5 bases from J, with 18 bases between. CDR3 DNA: TGTGCCAGCAGCGCTCCATCCCTCGGGGGCGAGACCCAGTACTTC. This gives the protein CASSAPSLGGETQYF.

The chain is built from TRBV10-3 and TRBJ2-3; TRBD2 matches 14 bases. Germline V gene lookup returns CDR1 ENHRY and CDR2 SYGVKD. V dropped 8 bases and J dropped 6; count of bases not matched to a gene: 7. The CDR3 runs 15 residues. CDR3: CAIGPGLAGEDTQYF. As DNA, the CDR3 is TGTGCCATCGGCCCGGGACTAGCGGGGGAGGATACGCAGTATTTT.

The chain links TRBV29-1 to TRBJ2-7, with a tentative D call TRBD2 (7 bases). This CDR3 region has 12 residues. Per the germline V gene, CDR1 is SQVTM and CDR2 is ANQGSEA. V was trimmed by 3 bases and J by 4 bases, leaving 10 bases between them. In DNA form, the CDR3 reads TGCAGCGTTGAGGGGGGGCATTACGAGCAGTACTTC. It yields the protein CSVEGGHYEQYF.

This clone occurred once. The rearrangement uses TRBV6-1 and TRBJ2-7; D is ambiguous. Germline V gives CDR1 MNHNS, CDR2 SASEGT. V lost 11 bases and J 3 bases, leaving 8 bases between the germline ends. The CDR3 extends over 10 amino acids. The CDR3 is CAANLYEQYF. The CDR3 nucleotides read TGTGCCGCAAATCTCTACGAGCAGTACTTC.

A single count supports this clone. The chain is built from TRBV7-9 and TRBJ2-3; 10 bases line up with TRBD2. The trim removed 5 bases at V and 3 bases at J, leaving 5 bases unmatched. Germline assignment: CDR1 SEHNR and CDR2 FQNEAQ (reference sequence). The CDR3 is made up of 15 amino acids. The CDR3 is CASSRLAGETDTQYF. CDR3 bases: TGTGCCAGCAGCCGTCTAGCGGGGGAAACAGATACGCAGTATTTT.

The rearrangement uses TRBV14 and TRBJ2-3; TRBD1 aligns across 7 bases. The V gene end was trimmed by 6 bases and the J gene end by 6 bases; junction bases not matched to a gene: 3. In germline, CDR1 is SGHDN, CDR2 FVKESK. The CDR3 sequence is 12 residues long. CDR3 in DNA: TGTGCCAGCAGAACAGGGGCGGATACGCAGTATTTT. Translated: CASRTGADTQYF. Full variable domain (remainder filled in from reference TRBV14 and TRBJ2-3): EAGVTQFPSHSVIEKGQTVTLRCDPISGHDNLYWYRRVMGKEIKFLLHFVKESKQDESGMPNNRFLAERTGGTYSTLKVQPAELEDSGVYFCASRTGADTQYFGPGTRLTVL.

The chain joins TRBV7-8 to TRBJ1-5; TRBD1 matches at 11 bases. V lost 5 bases and J lost 6; bases outside the gene matches: 9. From germline, CDR1 is SGHVS and CDR2 FQNEAQ. This CDR3 comprises 16 residues. The CDR3 protein is CASSTGQGGSSQPQHF. The CDR3 nucleotides read TGTGCCAGCAGCACGGGACAGGGGGGTAGTTCTCAGCCCCAGCATTTT.

V gene TRBV4-3 combines with J gene TRBJ2-7; possible D gene TRBD2, 6 bases. This CDR3 region has 15 residues. The V end lost 5 bases, the J end lost 0 bases, and 14 bases lay between the germline ends. The V gene's germline CDR1 is LGHNA and CDR2 YSLEER. The CDR3 nucleotides read TGCGCCAGCAGCGTGTCGGCCGGGGGCTCCTACGAGCAGTACTTC. Protein sequence: CASSVSAGGSYEQYF.

CDR3 loop: CASSLHGRGYEQYF. DNA of the CDR3: TGTGCCAGCAGTTTGCACGGGAGGGGCTACGAGCAGTACTTC. This chain uses TRBV6-1 with TRBJ2-7; 8 bases map to TRBD2. Germline V gives CDR1 MNHNS, CDR2 SASEGT. V gave up 5 bases and J gave up 3 bases; unmatched junction bases: 6. The CDR3 extends over 14 amino acids.

The chain joins TRBV9 to TRBJ2-3; 8 nucleotides line up with TRBD2. Unmatched junction bases numbered 8, after V lost 3 bases and J lost 2 bases. Germline V gene sequence: CDR1 SGDLS, CDR2 YYNGEE. This CDR3 has 16 residues. CDR3: CASSGYSGDVTDTQYF. The CDR3, as DNA: TGTGCCAGCAGCGGATATAGCGGGGACGTCACAGATACGCAGTATTTT.

As regards this clone: This is likely a read error, given that the CDR3 carries no conserved phenylalanine or tryptophan at its end. The DNA is left out, because the CDR3 cannot be placed on it with certainty; the CDR3 is given as TCRdb lists it. The rearrangement links TRBV4-3 to TRBJ1-2. Inclusive of both ends, the CDR3 amounts to 13 amino acids. The germline V gene encodes CDR1 LGHNA and CDR2 YSLEER. The CDR3 reads CASSQELVGRILL.

V and J are TRBV4-3 and TRBJ2-3; no clear D gene. The V gene's germline CDR1 is LGHNA and CDR2 YSLEER. V lost 4 bases to trimming and J lost 4 bases, with 15 bases between them. The CDR3 loop spans 15 amino acids. CDR3 coding DNA: TGCGCCAGCAGCCCCCGAGGTCCTAGGGCAGATACGCAGTATTTT. Translated: CASSPRGPRADTQYF.

The J gene is TRBJ2-7, the V gene TRBV7-9; TRBD1 aligns across 9 bases. There are 16 residues in the CDR3. J gave up 4 bases and V 5 bases, and 12 bases lay outside the gene matches. Germline CDR1 reads SEHNR; CDR2 reads FQNEAQ (reference sequence). This chain's CDR3 is CASSAPGQGGLYEQYF. The CDR3 coding sequence is TGTGCCAGCAGCGCCCCGGGACAGGGAGGTTTGTACGAGCAGTACTTC. Drawing the rest from reference TRBV7-9 and TRBJ2-7, the complete variable domain is DTGVSQNPRHKITKRGQNVTFRCDPISEHNRLYWYRQTLGQGPEFLTYFQNEAQLEKSRLLSDRFSAERPKGSFSTLEIQRTEQGDSAMYLCASSAPGQGGLYEQYFGPGTRLTVT.